These 30 T cell receptor beta chains came from one sample sequenced in a study of neurological immune-mediated disorders. Using its own MiXCR run on the 5' RACE reads, TCRdb lists one record per CDR3 protein. The table has about 38,000 distinct CDR3 sequences, roughly 10% seen once. The sequenced sample consisted of CD4+ T cells from blood. The receptors derive from a young woman with HTLV-1-associated myelopathy (HAM/TSP).

This clonotype has at least ten counts. This rearrangement joins TRBV25-1 to TRBJ1-2; D might be TRBD1 (6 bases). This CDR3 is 17 amino acids long. Germline loops: CDR1 MGHDK, CDR2 SYGVNS. The V end was cut by 0 bases, the J end by 0 bases, with 14 bases between. The CDR3 bases are TGTGCCAGCAGTGAATACAGGGGTTCAGGGGCTAACTATGGCTACACCTTC. Translation: CASSEYRGSGANYGYTF.

This clonotype was counted many times. This chain joins TRBV7-2 and TRBJ2-6; D remains unclear. V gave up 2 bases and J gave up 1 base, with 12 bases separating them. Germline assignment: CDR1 SGHTA and CDR2 FQGNSA. CDR3 size: 17 residues. CDR3: CASSLRRLDSGANVLTF. In DNA form, the CDR3 reads TGTGCCAGCAGCTTACGGCGGTTGGATTCTGGGGCCAACGTCCTGACTTTC.

Ten or more counts support this clonotype. V and J are TRBV5-1 and TRBJ1-1; no reliable D call. V was trimmed by 0 bases and J by 5 bases, leaving 11 bases between them. Germline V gene lookup returns CDR1 SGHRS and CDR2 YFSETQ. The CDR3 contains 14 residues. The DNA of the CDR3 is TGCGCCAGCAGCTTGGTCGGCAGGTCGACTGAAGCTTTCTTT. Translating gives CASSLVGRSTEAFF.

Remarks on this clonotype: The germline gene is not matched at one end of the junction; a read error may be the cause. The chain has TRBV30 and TRBJ1-2; D is unclear. Germline values: CDR1 GTSNPN, CDR2 SVGIG (reference sequence). The CDR3 has 17 amino acids. The CDR3 reads CAWRVYPWRPTNYSYTF. In DNA, the CDR3 is TGTGCCTGGAGAGTATATCCCTGGCGGCCAACAAACTATAGCTACACCTTC.

This clonotype was seen many times. This chain links TRBV19 with TRBJ2-2, with TRBD2 matching 13 bases. Germline V gene lookup returns CDR1 LNHDA and CDR2 SQIVND (reference sequence). This CDR3 has 17 amino acids. J gave up 1 base and V 6 bases, and 5 bases lay outside the gene matches. The CDR3 DNA reads as TGTGCCAGTAGCCCGACTAGCGGGGGGATGAACACCGGGGAGCTGTTTTTT. It translates to CASSPTSGGMNTGELFF.

As to this clonotype: Its ends do not fully match the called genes, so a read error is possible. The V and J genes are TRBV6-5 and TRBJ1-2; maybe TRBD1 (6 bases). This CDR3 comprises 14 residues. CDR1 is MNHEY, CDR2 SVGAGI, per germline. In DNA, the CDR3 is TGTGCCAGCAGTTACAGTCGGGGGGGCTATGGCTACACATTC. Translating it yields CASSYSRGGYGYTF.

This clonotype was recorded many times. This chain connects TRBV20-1 to TRBJ2-1, with 15 bases fitting TRBD2. CDR3 length: 17 residues. CDR1 DFQATT and CDR2 SNEGSKA come from the germline V gene (reference sequence). The ends lost 3 bases at V and 7 bases at J; junction bases unmatched: 10. CDR3 amino acids: CSARPPWTSGGANEQFF. The CDR3, as DNA: TGCAGTGCTAGGCCACCCTGGACTAGCGGGGGGGCGAATGAGCAGTTCTTC.

This clonotype was picked up many times. The chain joins TRBV5-1 to TRBJ2-7, with a tentative D call TRBD1 (5 bases). The CDR3 is 15 residues long. Germline CDR1 reads SGHRS; CDR2 reads YFSETQ. Deletions cut 5 bases from V and 2 bases from J, with 17 bases between. CDR3 sequence reads: CASRAESGPTYEQYF. The DNA for the CDR3 is TGCGCCAGCAGGGCCGAATCAGGGCCGACCTACGAGCAGTACTTC. Full variable domain (rest looked up from reference TRBV5-1 and TRBJ2-7): KAGVTQTPRYLIKTRGQQVTLSCSPISGHRSVSWYQQTPGQGLQFLFEYFSETQRNKGNFPGRFSGRQFSNSRSEMNVSTLELGDSALYLCASRAESGPTYEQYFGPGTRLTVT.

This clonotype was seen repeatedly, ten times or more. The chain has TRBV4-1 and TRBJ2-2; D gene unclear. Germline V gives CDR1 MGHRA, CDR2 YSYEKL. V lost 1 base and J 3 bases, leaving 21 bases between the germline ends. CDR3 length equals 19 residues. The CDR3 DNA sequence: TGCGCCAGCAGCCAAGTACCCCGTGTCACACCCCGGGACACCGGGGAGCTGTTTTTT. It yields the protein CASSQVPRVTPRDTGELFF.

This clonotype occurred many times. V and J are TRBV5-6 and TRBJ2-3; D not resolved. V was clipped by 2 bases and J by 0 bases, with 25 bases between them. Looked up from germline, CDR1 is SGHDT and CDR2 is YYEEEE. The CDR3 is made up of 20 amino acids. The CDR3 region is CASSLITDWSTKGSTDTQYF. The DNA for the CDR3 is TGTGCCAGCAGCTTAATCACCGACTGGAGTACCAAAGGGAGCACAGATACGCAGTATTTT.

Many counts were recorded for this clonotype. This rearrangement joins TRBV5-1 to TRBJ2-1; the match to TRBD2 covers 10 bases. The CDR3 runs to 15 residues. The V gene's germline CDR1 is SGHRS and CDR2 YFSETQ. Trimming removed 3 bases from V and 2 bases from J; junction bases left unmatched: 2. CDR3 residues: CASSSAGGAYNEQFF. Written as DNA, the CDR3 is TGCGCCAGCAGCTCAGCGGGGGGGGCCTACAATGAGCAGTTCTTC.

This chain links TRBV7-9 with TRBJ2-7; D gene ambiguous. V shed 5 bases and J shed 3 bases, with 11 bases lying between them. This CDR3 contains 13 residues. Germline CDR1 and CDR2: SEHNR and FQNEAQ (reference sequence). The CDR3 spells CASSLSHNYEQYF. In nucleotides, the CDR3 is TGTGCCAGCAGCCTTAGCCACAACTACGAGCAGTACTTC.

The table lists this clonotype with many counts. The chain links TRBV7-2 to TRBJ2-7; 9 bases align to TRBD1. The CDR3 is 15 residues long. Germline CDR1 and CDR2: SGHTA and FQGNSA. V lost 5 bases and J lost 3; bases outside the gene matches: 8. As DNA, the CDR3 is TGTGCCAGCAGCACTACCGGGACAGGGAACTACGAGCAGTACTTC. Its protein is CASSTTGTGNYEQYF.

This clonotype has only a few counts. The rearrangement links TRBV20-1 to TRBJ2-1, with TRBD1 matching over 9 bases. V lost 2 bases, J lost 9 bases, and 11 bases stayed unmatched. This CDR3 is 15 amino acids long. In germline, CDR1 is DFQATT, CDR2 SNEGSKA (reference sequence). The CDR3 DNA reads TGCAGTGCTAGAATGTTGGGACAGGGAGGAGGTGAGCAGTTCTTC. It yields the protein CSARMLGQGGGEQFF.

This clonotype is labeled as medium-sized. V gene TRBV5-1 combines with J gene TRBJ1-1; tentative D call: TRBD1 (6 bases). The CDR3 covers 13 residues. V was clipped by 3 bases and J by 4 bases, with 10 bases between them. Germline V CDR1 and CDR2: SGHRS, YFSETQ. The CDR3 DNA is TGCGCCAGCAGCTGGGGGGCTGGCACTGAAGCTTTCTTT. Translated, it gives CASSWGAGTEAFF.

This clonotype was detected many times. Its ends do not fully match the called genes, so a read error is possible. The chain recombines TRBV5-5 with TRBJ2-4; D is undetermined. CDR3 length equals 12 residues. Germline V gene lookup returns CDR1 SGHKS and CDR2 YYEKEE (reference sequence). CDR3 protein: CASSLAFEAALF. DNA of the CDR3: TGTGCCAGCAGCTTGGCTTTTGAGGCTGCGCTCTTC.

This clonotype was seen at least ten times. The chain joins TRBV6-5 to TRBJ1-2; D remains unclear. Germline V gives CDR1 MNHEY, CDR2 SVGAGI. V dropped 6 bases and J dropped 8 bases, with 19 bases sitting between them. There are 14 residues in the CDR3. CDR3 residues: CASRPTLDSGGYTF. The CDR3 DNA is TGTGCCAGCAGACCCACCCTGGATTCGGGGGGCTACACCTTC.

This clonotype was seen repeatedly, ten times or more. The rearrangement joins TRBV18 to TRBJ2-5, with TRBD2 matching over 10 bases. Looked up from germline, CDR1 is KGHSH and CDR2 is LQKENI. This CDR3 has 15 amino acids. Trimming took 0 bases from V and 4 from J; bases not matched to a gene: 2. CDR3 in amino acids: CASSPPGLARETQYF. The CDR3 DNA reads TGTGCCAGCTCACCACCGGGACTAGCGCGAGAGACCCAGTACTTC.

This clonotype was seen repeatedly, ten times or more. The chain employs TRBV2 and TRBJ1-3; possibly TRBD1 for D (6 bases). The CDR3 totals 16 residues. CDR1 is SNHLY and CDR2 is FYNNEI in the germline V gene. V lost 3 bases and J 6 bases, leaving 18 bases between the germline ends. CDR3: CASSDTSGTRVNTIYF. The DNA of the CDR3 is TGTGCCAGCAGTGATACCTCGGGGACACGGGTAAACACCATATATTTT.

This clonotype was seen many times. The CDR3 reads CASRATGGYEQYF. Written as DNA, the CDR3 is TGCGCCAGCAGGGCGACAGGGGGCTACGAGCAGTACTTC. The chain is built from TRBV5-1 and TRBJ2-7, with 9 bases matching TRBD1. After removal of 5 bases from V and 3 bases from J, the junction contained 3 bases not matched to a gene. The germline CDR1 and CDR2 sequences are SGHRS and YFSETQ. The CDR3 extends over 13 amino acids.

The sample holds many counts of this clonotype. In DNA form, the CDR3 reads TGCGCCAGCAGCGGGGGGACTAGCGGGACAAACACCGGGGAGCTGTTTTTT. Its translation is CASSGGTSGTNTGELFF. The chain links TRBV5-1 to TRBJ2-2, with 13 nucleotides matching TRBD2. Germline V gene data show CDR1 as SGHRS and CDR2 as YFSETQ. V gave up 4 bases and J gave up 2 bases; unmatched junction bases: 5. The CDR3 runs to 17 residues.

This clonotype was detected ten times or more. The chain combines TRBV7-2 with TRBJ2-7; the match to TRBD2 covers 12 bases. This CDR3 comprises 15 residues. Unmatched junction bases numbered 2, after V lost 1 base and J lost 4 bases. Germline values: CDR1 SGHTA, CDR2 FQGNSA. CDR3 sequence reads: CASSLGGTSGYEQYF. The CDR3 bases are TGTGCCAGCAGCTTAGGGGGGACTAGCGGGTACGAGCAGTACTTC.

This clonotype occurred many times. The CDR3 region has the DNA TGCGCCAGCAGCCTGAGCTCCTATAATTCACCCCTCCACTTT. This encodes CASSLSSYNSPLHF. The rearrangement joins TRBV5-1 to TRBJ1-6, with D uncertain. This CDR3 comprises 14 residues. V was clipped by 4 bases and J by 0 bases, with 5 bases between them. Germline V CDR1 and CDR2: SGHRS, YFSETQ. Using reference TRBV5-1 and TRBJ1-6 for the parts outside the CDR3, the full variable domain is KAGVTQTPRYLIKTRGQQVTLSCSPISGHRSVSWYQQTPGQGLQFLFEYFSETQRNKGNFPGRFSGRQFSNSRSEMNVSTLELGDSALYLCASSLSSYNSPLHFGNGTRLTVT.

This clonotype was detected many times. V is TRBV5-8 and J is TRBJ2-7; 10 bases match TRBD1. The CDR3 sequence is 14 residues long. Germline V CDR1 and CDR2: SGHTS, YDEGEE. Trimming cost V 5 bases and J 5 bases; bases outside gene matches: 7. The CDR3 region is CASRTRDRGNEQYF. The CDR3 DNA reads TGTGCCAGCAGAACTCGGGACAGGGGCAACGAGCAGTACTTC.

The sample holds many counts of this clonotype. The chain employs TRBV5-1 and TRBJ1-2, with 7 bases that match TRBD1. Losses at the gene ends were 2 bases for V and 3 bases for J; bases not matched to a gene: 1. CDR1 is SGHRS, CDR2 YFSETQ, per germline. CDR3 size: 13 residues. DNA of the CDR3: TGCGCCAGCAGCTTAGGGACAGACTATGGCTACACCTTC. It specifies CASSLGTDYGYTF.

This clonotype was detected ten times or more. The chain uses TRBV5-1 and TRBJ2-1; D gene unclear. Germline V gene data show CDR1 as SGHRS and CDR2 as YFSETQ. The CDR3 runs 15 residues. Trimming removed 4 bases from V and 4 bases from J, with 15 bases in between. This CDR3 is CASSVVMNRYNEQFF. In DNA form, the CDR3 reads TGCGCCAGCAGCGTCGTTATGAATCGGTACAATGAGCAGTTCTTC.

This clonotype was observed a handful of times. The rearrangement joins TRBV5-4 to TRBJ1-4; a weak D match, TRBD1 (6 bases). The germline V and J ends were trimmed by 4 bases and 5 bases, with 12 bases remaining between them. The CDR3 is 14 amino acids. The germline V gene has CDR1 SGHNT and CDR2 YYREEE (reference sequence). CDR3 region: CASSSGTQNEKLFF. CDR3 nucleotides: TGTGCCAGCAGCAGTGGGACACAGAATGAAAAACTGTTTTTT.

This clonotype rates as medium-sized. This chain links TRBV5-1 with TRBJ2-1; D is possibly TRBD2 (5 bases). V was cut by 4 bases and J by 5 bases, with 13 bases left in between. This CDR3 has 14 amino acids. CDR1 is SGHRS and CDR2 is YFSETQ in the germline V gene. CDR3 coding DNA: TGCGCCAGCAGCCAGTTCGGACTCGACAATGAGCAGTTCTTC. Its translation is CASSQFGLDNEQFF. The full variable domain, its missing parts supplied by reference TRBV5-1 and TRBJ2-1, is KAGVTQTPRYLIKTRGQQVTLSCSPISGHRSVSWYQQTPGQGLQFLFEYFSETQRNKGNFPGRFSGRQFSNSRSEMNVSTLELGDSALYLCASSQFGLDNEQFFGPGTRLTVL.

This clonotype was detected ten times or more. This rearrangement joins TRBV5-1 to TRBJ1-6; 10 bases match TRBD1. CDR3 size: 14 residues. Germline CDR1 is SGHRS and CDR2 is YFSETQ. V was pared by 0 bases and J by 9 bases, with 0 bases of the junction left unmatched. CDR3 sequence (DNA): TGCGCCAGCAGCTTGGGACAGGGGGCTTCACCCCTCCACTTT. Its protein is CASSLGQGASPLHF.

This clonotype appeared many times. The chain is built from TRBV27 and TRBJ2-2, with D possibly being TRBD2 (5 bases). Looked up from germline, CDR1 is MNHEY and CDR2 is SMNVEV (reference sequence). CDR3 length equals 15 residues. V lost 2 bases, J lost 7 bases, and 14 bases lay in between. CDR3 amino acids: CASSLTSRAGGELFF. The CDR3 region has the DNA TGTGCCAGCAGTTTAACCTCCCGTGCGGGCGGGGAGCTGTTTTTT.